Shown below are 15 T cell receptor beta chains from a single sample sequenced in a study of cytomegalovirus exposure and HLA in healthy donors. The data were produced by immunoSEQ multiplex PCR, yet TCRdb's version contains in-frame clones alone and is incomplete. The sample yields 170,000 or so clones, approximately 84% seen once. Sequenced sample: PBMCs. The origin of the receptors is a woman aged 18-35 years in good health and CMV-seropositive.

The chain has TRBV9 and TRBJ2-3; TRBD2 matches at 8 bases. The CDR3 covers 16 residues. V lost 2 bases, J lost 3 bases, and 8 bases stayed unmatched. Germline V gene data show CDR1 as SGDLS and CDR2 as YYNGEE. The DNA of the CDR3 is TGTGCCAGCAGCGTGGCAATTTCGGGGGGGACAGATACGCAGTATTTT. Translated: CASSVAISGGTDTQYF.

The rearrangement links TRBV5-5 to TRBJ1-2; D may be TRBD1 (5 bases). CDR1 and CDR2 from the germline V gene are SGHKS and YYEKEE (reference sequence). V was shortened by 0 bases and J by 3 bases, with 12 bases between the two germline ends. The CDR3 length is 15 residues. The DNA for the CDR3 is TGTGCCAGCAGCTTGGAGGGGCTTGTGGACTATGGCTACACCTTC. Protein product: CASSLEGLVDYGYTF.

The chain links TRBV15 to TRBJ2-3, with TRBD1 matching over 9 bases. With V trimmed by 6 bases and J by 0 bases, 1 base remained unmatched. CDR3 length: 14 residues. Germline V gene data show CDR1 as LNHNV and CDR2 as YYDKDF (reference sequence). CDR3 protein: CATRQGASTDTQYF. Written as DNA, the CDR3 is TGTGCCACCAGACAGGGGGCCAGCACAGATACGCAGTATTTT.

The chain uses TRBV15 and TRBJ2-7, with D possibly being TRBD1 (5 bases). This CDR3 is built from 15 residues. The germline V gene has CDR1 LNHNV and CDR2 YYDKDF (reference sequence). V was cut by 1 base and J by 2 bases, with 12 bases left in between. The CDR3 reads CATSRAWGNAYEQYF. The CDR3 DNA is TGTGCCACCAGCAGAGCGTGGGGCAATGCCTACGAGCAGTACTTC. Using reference TRBV15 and TRBJ2-7 for the parts outside the CDR3, the full variable domain is DAMVIQNPRYQVTQFGKPVTLSCSQTLNHNVMYWYQQKSSQAPKLLFHYYDKDFNNEADTPDNFQSRRPNTSFCFLDIRSPGLGDTAMYLCATSRAWGNAYEQYFGPGTRLTVT.

This clone was seen only a few times. The CDR3 sequence: CASSQVGQGRGYTF. CDR3 coding DNA: TGCGCCAGCAGCCAAGTAGGACAGGGTCGTGGCTACACCTTC. The V call is TRBV4-1, the J call TRBJ1-2; TRBD1 aligns across 8 bases. V shed 1 base, J shed 7 bases, and the junction held 5 bases outside the gene matches. Looked up from germline, CDR1 is MGHRA and CDR2 is YSYEKL. The CDR3 covers 14 residues.

This clone was seen just once. This chain uses TRBV6-5 with TRBJ1-4, with D hard to call. CDR3 length: 14 residues. Germline values: CDR1 MNHEY, CDR2 SVGAGI. Trimming left V 8 bases short and J 8 bases short, with 18 bases between. CDR3: CASQRVSSSEKLFF. The CDR3 DNA is TGTGCCAGCCAACGGGTCTCATCATCCGAAAAACTGTTTTTT.

This clone was seen once. The V and J genes are TRBV27 and TRBJ1-5; D gene unclear. Germline V gene data show CDR1 as MNHEY and CDR2 as SMNVEV (reference sequence). V lost 6 bases to trimming and J lost 6 bases, with 9 bases between them. This CDR3 contains 12 residues. The chain's CDR3 is CASRTFGQPQHF. The CDR3 nucleotides read TGTGCCAGCAGGACTTTCGGTCAGCCCCAGCATTTT.

The rearrangement joins TRBV6-5 to TRBJ1-6; D is possibly TRBD1 (6 bases). The germline V gene encodes CDR1 MNHEY and CDR2 SVGAGI. The CDR3 is 14 amino acids. V shed 3 bases and J shed 9 bases, with 12 bases lying between them. CDR3 DNA: TGTGCCAGCAGTTATCTCCAGGGGAGTTCACCCCTCCACTTT. It specifies CASSYLQGSSPLHF.

In this sample, this clone turned up a few times. The J gene is TRBJ2-7, the V gene TRBV29-1; 7 bases are shared with TRBD1. Looked up from germline, CDR1 is SQVTM and CDR2 is ANQGSEA. The ends lost 7 bases at V and 0 bases at J; junction bases unmatched: 3. The length of the CDR3 is 12 residues. The CDR3 sequence is CSARDSSYEQYF. The CDR3 nucleotides read TGCAGCGCAAGGGACAGCTCCTACGAGCAGTACTTC.

The rearrangement uses TRBV6-1 and TRBJ2-2; TRBD1 agrees at 8 bases. Looked up from germline, CDR1 is MNHNS and CDR2 is SASEGT. CDR3 length: 15 amino acids. Trimming took 6 bases from V and 4 from J; bases not matched to a gene: 7. CDR3: CASRPGTGGTGELFF. CDR3 nucleotides: TGTGCCAGCAGGCCCGGGACAGGAGGCACCGGGGAGCTGTTTTTT.

This chain connects TRBV5-1 to TRBJ1-1, with a weak D call TRBD1 (5 bases). This CDR3 is 15 amino acids long. Trimming pared 2 bases from V and 6 bases from J, leaving 17 bases between. Germline assignment: CDR1 SGHRS and CDR2 YFSETQ. The CDR3 is CASSFGAGVLAEAFF. The CDR3 nucleotides read TGCGCCAGCAGCTTTGGGGCGGGGGTACTCGCTGAAGCTTTCTTT.

In its sample, this clone was seen a few times. The rearrangement uses TRBV11-3 and TRBJ1-6; D is ambiguous. The V and J ends lost 4 bases and 7 bases respectively, with 5 bases between them. The CDR3 extends over 12 amino acids. Germline values: CDR1 SGHNT, CDR2 YENEEA. The CDR3 DNA reads as TGTGCCAGCAGCTCGAGAAATTCACCCCTCCACTTT. This encodes CASSSRNSPLHF.

The rearrangement links TRBV25-1 to TRBJ1-4; TRBD1 matches at 9 bases. V was clipped by 10 bases and J by 5 bases; unmatched bases: 8. Germline V CDR1 and CDR2: MGHDK, SYGVNS. This CDR3 is built from 14 residues. In DNA form, the CDR3 reads TGTGCCACCGAGGGGGACAGGGCAAATGAAAAACTGTTTTTT. Translating gives CATEGDRANEKLFF.

The rearrangement joins TRBV7-2 to TRBJ1-2; TRBD1 might be the D (6 bases). The length of the CDR3 is 15 residues. Trimming pared 4 bases from V and 2 bases from J, leaving 14 bases between. The germline gives CDR1 SGHTA, CDR2 FQGNSA. The CDR3 DNA sequence: TGTGCCAGCAGCTCCTTAAGGGGGTCCAACTATGGCTACACCTTC. It encodes CASSSLRGSNYGYTF.

The table lists this clone with a count of one. V and J are TRBV7-9 and TRBJ2-1; 9 bases align to TRBD2. There are 16 residues in the CDR3. The trim removed 1 base at V and 8 bases at J, leaving 9 bases unmatched. Germline V gene sequence: CDR1 SEHNR, CDR2 FQNEAQ (reference sequence). The CDR3 DNA follows: TGTGCCAGCAGCTTAGTTTCTGCGGGGGGGCCCCATGAGCAGTTCTTC. Encoded protein: CASSLVSAGGPHEQFF.